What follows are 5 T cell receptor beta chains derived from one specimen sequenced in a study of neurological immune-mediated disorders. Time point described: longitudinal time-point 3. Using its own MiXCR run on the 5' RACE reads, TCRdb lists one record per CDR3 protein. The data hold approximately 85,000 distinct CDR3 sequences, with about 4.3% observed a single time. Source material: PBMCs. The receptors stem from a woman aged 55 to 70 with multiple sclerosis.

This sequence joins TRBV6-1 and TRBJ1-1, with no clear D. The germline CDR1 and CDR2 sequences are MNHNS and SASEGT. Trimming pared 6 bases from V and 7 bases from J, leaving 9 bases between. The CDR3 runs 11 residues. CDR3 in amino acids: CASRVANEAFF. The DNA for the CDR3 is TGTGCCAGCAGGGTAGCCAATGAAGCTTTCTTT.

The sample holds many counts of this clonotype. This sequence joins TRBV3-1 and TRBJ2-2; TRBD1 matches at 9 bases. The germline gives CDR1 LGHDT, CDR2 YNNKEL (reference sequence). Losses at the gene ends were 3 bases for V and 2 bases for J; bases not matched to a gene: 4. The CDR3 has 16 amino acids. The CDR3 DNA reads TGTGCCAGCAGCCACAGGGACAGGGTAAACACCGGGGAGCTGTTTTTT. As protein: CASSHRDRVNTGELFF. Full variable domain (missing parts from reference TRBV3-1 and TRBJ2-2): DTAVSQTPKYLVTQMGNDKSIKCEQNLGHDTMYWYKQDSKKFLKIMFSYNNKELIINETVPNRFSPKSPDKAHLNLHINSLELGDSAVYFCASSHRDRVNTGELFFGEGSRLTVL.

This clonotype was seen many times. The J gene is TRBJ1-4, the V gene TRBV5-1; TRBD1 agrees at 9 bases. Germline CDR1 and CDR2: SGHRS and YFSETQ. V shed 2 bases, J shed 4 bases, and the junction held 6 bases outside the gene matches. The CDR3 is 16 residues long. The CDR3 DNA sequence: TGCGCCAGCAGCTTACAGGGGGCAGTCCATAATGAAAAACTGTTTTTT. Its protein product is CASSLQGAVHNEKLFF. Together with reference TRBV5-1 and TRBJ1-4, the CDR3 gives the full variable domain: KAGVTQTPRYLIKTRGQQVTLSCSPISGHRSVSWYQQTPGQGLQFLFEYFSETQRNKGNFPGRFSGRQFSNSRSEMNVSTLELGDSALYLCASSLQGAVHNEKLFFGSGTQLSVL.

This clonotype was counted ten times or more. CDR3 region: CASSLGGTGYQETQYF. The CDR3 DNA reads as TGCGCCAGCAGCTTGGGGGGAACAGGGTATCAAGAGACCCAGTACTTC. This chain links TRBV5-1 with TRBJ2-5; tentatively, D is TRBD1 (6 bases). This CDR3 is built from 16 residues. Germline V lookup: CDR1 SGHRS, CDR2 YFSETQ. V dropped 0 bases and J dropped 2 bases, with 14 bases sitting between them.

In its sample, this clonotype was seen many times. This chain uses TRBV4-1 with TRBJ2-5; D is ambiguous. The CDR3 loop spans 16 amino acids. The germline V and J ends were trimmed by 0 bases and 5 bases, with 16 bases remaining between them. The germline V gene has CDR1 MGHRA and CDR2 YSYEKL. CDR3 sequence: CASSQDGTPKGETQYF. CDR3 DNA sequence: TGCGCCAGCAGCCAAGACGGTACACCTAAAGGGGAGACCCAGTACTTC.